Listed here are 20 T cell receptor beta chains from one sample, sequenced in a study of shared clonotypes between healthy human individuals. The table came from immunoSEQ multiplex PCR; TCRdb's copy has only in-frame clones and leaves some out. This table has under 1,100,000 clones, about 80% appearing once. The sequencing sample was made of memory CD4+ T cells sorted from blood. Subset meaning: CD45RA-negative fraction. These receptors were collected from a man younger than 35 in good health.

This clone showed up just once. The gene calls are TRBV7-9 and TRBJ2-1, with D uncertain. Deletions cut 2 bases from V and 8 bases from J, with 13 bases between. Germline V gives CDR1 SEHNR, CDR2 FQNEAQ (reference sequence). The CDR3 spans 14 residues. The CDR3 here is CASSLTPLADEQFF. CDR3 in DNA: TGTGCCAGCAGCTTAACCCCCTTGGCGGATGAGCAGTTCTTC.

In DNA, the CDR3 is TGTGCCATCAGTGGGGGACTAGCGGGGGCTGGAGAGACCCAGTACTTC. As protein: CAISGGLAGAGETQYF. The J gene is TRBJ2-5, the V gene TRBV10-3; TRBD2 agrees at 14 bases. CDR1 is ENHRY, CDR2 SYGVKD, per germline. The V segment lost 4 bases and the J segment 4 bases; nucleotides outside the gene matches: 5. This CDR3 region has 16 residues.

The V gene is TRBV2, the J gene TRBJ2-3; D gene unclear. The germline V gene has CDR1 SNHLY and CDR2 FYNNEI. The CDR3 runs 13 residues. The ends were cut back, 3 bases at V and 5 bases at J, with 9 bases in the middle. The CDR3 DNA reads TGTGCCAGCAGTGATATTCGGAAAGATACGCAGTATTTT. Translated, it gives CASSDIRKDTQYF.

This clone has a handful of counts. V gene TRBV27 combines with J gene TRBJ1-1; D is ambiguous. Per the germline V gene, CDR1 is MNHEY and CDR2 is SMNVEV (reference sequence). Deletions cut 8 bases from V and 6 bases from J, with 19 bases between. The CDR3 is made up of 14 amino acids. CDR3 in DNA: TGTGCCAGCGTTTATAACAGCCCTGGGGCTGAAGCTTTCTTT. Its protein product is CASVYNSPGAEAFF.

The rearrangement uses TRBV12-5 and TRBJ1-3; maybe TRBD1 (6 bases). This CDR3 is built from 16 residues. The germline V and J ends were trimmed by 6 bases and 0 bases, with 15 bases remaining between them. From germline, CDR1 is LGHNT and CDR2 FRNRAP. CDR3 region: CASGKRQESSGNTIYF. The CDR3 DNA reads TGTGCTAGTGGGAAAAGACAGGAGAGCTCTGGAAACACCATATATTTT.

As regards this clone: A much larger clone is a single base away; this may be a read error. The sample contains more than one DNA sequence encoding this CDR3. CDR3 DNA sequence: TGTGCCAGCAGCTTGGGGGGGGATTCACCCCTCCACTTT. Amino acid sequence: CASSLGGDSPLHF. This chain joins TRBV5-6 and TRBJ1-6, with a possible D match to TRBD1 (5 bases). Germline V gene sequence: CDR1 SGHDT, CDR2 YYEEEE. Trimming removed 0 bases at V and 8 bases at J, with 6 bases between. CDR3 size: 13 residues. The full variable domain, its missing parts supplied by reference TRBV5-6 and TRBJ1-6, is DAGVTQSPTHLIKTRGQQVTLRCSPKSGHDTVSWYQQALGQGPQFIFQYYEEEERQRGNFPDRFSGHQFPNYSSELNVNALLLGDSALYLCASSLGGDSPLHFGNGTRLTVT.

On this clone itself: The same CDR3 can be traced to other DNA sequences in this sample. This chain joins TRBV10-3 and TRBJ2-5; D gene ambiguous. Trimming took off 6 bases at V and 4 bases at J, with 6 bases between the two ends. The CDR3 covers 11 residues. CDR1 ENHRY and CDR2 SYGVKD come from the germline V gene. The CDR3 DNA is TGTGCCATCAGGGGTGGAGAGACCCAGTACTTC. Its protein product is CAIRGGETQYF.

The CDR3 spells CASRPANQPQHF. The CDR3 DNA is TGTGCCAGCAGGCCAGCGAATCAGCCCCAGCATTTT. The V and J genes are TRBV6-6 and TRBJ1-5; D unclear. Germline V gives CDR1 MNHNY, CDR2 SVGAGI (reference sequence). There are 12 residues in the CDR3. The V end lost 6 bases, the J end lost 4 bases, and 7 bases lay between the germline ends.

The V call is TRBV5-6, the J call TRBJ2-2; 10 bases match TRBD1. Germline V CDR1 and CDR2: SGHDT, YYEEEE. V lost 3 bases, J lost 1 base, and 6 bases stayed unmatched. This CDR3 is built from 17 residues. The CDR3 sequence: CASSSDRGNGNTGELFF. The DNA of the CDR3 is TGTGCCAGCAGCTCGGACAGGGGGAACGGGAACACCGGGGAGCTGTTTTTT.

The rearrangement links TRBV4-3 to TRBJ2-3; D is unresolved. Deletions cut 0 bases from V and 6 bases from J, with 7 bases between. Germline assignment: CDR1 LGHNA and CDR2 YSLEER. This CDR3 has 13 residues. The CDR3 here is CASSQDRRDTQYF. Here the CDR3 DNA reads TGCGCCAGCAGCCAAGATCGGCGGGATACGCAGTATTTT.

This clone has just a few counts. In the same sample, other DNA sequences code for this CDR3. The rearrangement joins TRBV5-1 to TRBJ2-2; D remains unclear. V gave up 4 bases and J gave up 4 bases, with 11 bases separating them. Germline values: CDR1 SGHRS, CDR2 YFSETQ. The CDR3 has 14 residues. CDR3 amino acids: CASSLRTVTGELFF. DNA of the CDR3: TGCGCCAGCAGCCTTAGGACCGTCACCGGGGAGCTGTTTTTT.

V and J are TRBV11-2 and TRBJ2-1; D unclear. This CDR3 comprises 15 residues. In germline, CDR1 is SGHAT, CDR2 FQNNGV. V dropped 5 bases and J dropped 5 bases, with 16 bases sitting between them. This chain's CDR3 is CASSPISTSNNEQFF. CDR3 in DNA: TGTGCCAGCAGCCCGATCTCGACCAGTAACAATGAGCAGTTCTTC.

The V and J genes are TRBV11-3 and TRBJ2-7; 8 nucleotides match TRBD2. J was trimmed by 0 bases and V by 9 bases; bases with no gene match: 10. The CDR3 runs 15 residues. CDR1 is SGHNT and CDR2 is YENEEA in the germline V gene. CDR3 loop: CARFALAGYSYEQYF. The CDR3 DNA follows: TGTGCCAGATTTGCCCTAGCGGGTTACTCCTACGAGCAGTACTTC.

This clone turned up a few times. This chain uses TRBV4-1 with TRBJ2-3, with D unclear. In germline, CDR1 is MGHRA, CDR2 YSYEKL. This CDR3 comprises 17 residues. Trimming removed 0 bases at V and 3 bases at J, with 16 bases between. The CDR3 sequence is CASSQEAADWGTDTQYF. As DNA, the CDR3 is TGCGCCAGCAGCCAAGAGGCGGCAGACTGGGGAACAGATACGCAGTATTTT.

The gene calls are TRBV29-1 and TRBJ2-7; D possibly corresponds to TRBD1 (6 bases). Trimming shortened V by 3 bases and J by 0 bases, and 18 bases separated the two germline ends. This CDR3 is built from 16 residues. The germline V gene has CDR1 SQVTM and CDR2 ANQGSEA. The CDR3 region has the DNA TGCAGCGTTGAGCTCCATACAGGGCTTCTCTCCTACGAGCAGTACTTC. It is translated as CSVELHTGLLSYEQYF.

CDR3 sequence: CASSQGGSADTQYF. CDR3 nucleotide sequence: TGTGCCAGCAGTCAGGGGGGGAGCGCAGATACGCAGTATTTT. This chain joins TRBV28 and TRBJ2-3; D may match TRBD1 or TRBD2 (7 bases each). Deletions cut 5 bases from V and 4 bases from J, with 13 bases between. The CDR3 has 14 residues. Germline CDR1 reads MDHEN; CDR2 reads SYDVKM.

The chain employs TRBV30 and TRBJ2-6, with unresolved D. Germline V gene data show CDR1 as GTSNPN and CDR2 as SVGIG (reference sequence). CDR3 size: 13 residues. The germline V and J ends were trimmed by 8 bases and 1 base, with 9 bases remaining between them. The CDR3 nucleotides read TGTGCCCGGACGGTTTCTGGGGCCAACGTCCTGACTTTC. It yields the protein CARTVSGANVLTF.

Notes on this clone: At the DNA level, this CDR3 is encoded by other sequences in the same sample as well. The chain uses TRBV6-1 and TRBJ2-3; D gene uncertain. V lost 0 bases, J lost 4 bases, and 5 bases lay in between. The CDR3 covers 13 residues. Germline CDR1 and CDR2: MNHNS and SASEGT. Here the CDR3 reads CASSEARADTQYF. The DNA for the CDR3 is TGTGCCAGCAGTGAAGCGAGAGCAGATACGCAGTATTTT.

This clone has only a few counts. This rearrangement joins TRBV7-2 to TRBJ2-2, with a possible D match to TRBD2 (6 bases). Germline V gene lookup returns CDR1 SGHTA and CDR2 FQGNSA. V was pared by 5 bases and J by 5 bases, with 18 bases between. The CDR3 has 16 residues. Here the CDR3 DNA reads TGTGCCAGCAGCCCCCAAAACTCCGGGGGTACCGGGGAGCTGTTTTTT. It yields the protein CASSPQNSGGTGELFF. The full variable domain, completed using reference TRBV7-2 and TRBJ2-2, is GAGVSQSPSNKVTEKGKDVELRCDPISGHTALYWYRQSLGQGLEFLIYFQGNSAPDKSGLPSDRFSAERTGGSVSTLTIQRTQQEDSAVYLCASSPQNSGGTGELFFGEGSRLTVL.

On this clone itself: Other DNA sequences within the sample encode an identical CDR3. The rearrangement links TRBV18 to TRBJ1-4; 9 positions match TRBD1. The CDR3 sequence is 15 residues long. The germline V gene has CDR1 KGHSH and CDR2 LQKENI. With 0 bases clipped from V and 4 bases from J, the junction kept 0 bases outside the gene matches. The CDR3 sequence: CASSPPGQGNEKLFF. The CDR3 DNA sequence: TGTGCCAGCTCACCACCGGGACAGGGTAATGAAAAACTGTTTTTT.